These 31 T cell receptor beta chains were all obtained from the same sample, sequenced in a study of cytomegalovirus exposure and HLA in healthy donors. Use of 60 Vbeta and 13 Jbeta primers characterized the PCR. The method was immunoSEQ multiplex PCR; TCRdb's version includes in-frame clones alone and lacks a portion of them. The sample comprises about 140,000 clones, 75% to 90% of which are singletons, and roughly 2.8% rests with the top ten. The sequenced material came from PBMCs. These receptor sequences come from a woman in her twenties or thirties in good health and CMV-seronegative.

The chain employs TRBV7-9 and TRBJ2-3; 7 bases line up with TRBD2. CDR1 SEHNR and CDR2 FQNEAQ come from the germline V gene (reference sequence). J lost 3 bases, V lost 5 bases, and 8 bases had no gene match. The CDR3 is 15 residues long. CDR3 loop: CASSEALASTDTQYF. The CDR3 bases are TGTGCCAGCAGCGAGGCACTAGCGTCAACAGATACGCAGTATTTT.

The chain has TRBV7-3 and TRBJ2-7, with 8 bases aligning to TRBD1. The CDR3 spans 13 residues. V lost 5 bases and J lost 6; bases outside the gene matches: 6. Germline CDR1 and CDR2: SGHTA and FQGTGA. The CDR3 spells CASSLDRGREQYF. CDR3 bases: TGTGCCAGCAGCCTTGACAGGGGTCGCGAGCAGTACTTC.

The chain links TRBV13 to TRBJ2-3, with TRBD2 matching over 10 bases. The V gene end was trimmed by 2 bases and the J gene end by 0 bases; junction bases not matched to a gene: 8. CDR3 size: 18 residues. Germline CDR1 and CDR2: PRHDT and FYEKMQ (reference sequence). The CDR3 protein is CASSLTHGLAASTDTQYF. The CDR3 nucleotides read TGTGCCAGCAGCTTAACCCATGGACTAGCGGCGAGCACAGATACGCAGTATTTT. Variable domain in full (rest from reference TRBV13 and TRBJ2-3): AAGVIQSPRHLIKEKRETATLKCYPIPRHDTVYWYQQGPGQDPQFLISFYEKMQSDKGSIPDRFSAQQFSDYHSELNMSSLELGDSALYFCASSLTHGLAASTDTQYFGPGTRLTVL.

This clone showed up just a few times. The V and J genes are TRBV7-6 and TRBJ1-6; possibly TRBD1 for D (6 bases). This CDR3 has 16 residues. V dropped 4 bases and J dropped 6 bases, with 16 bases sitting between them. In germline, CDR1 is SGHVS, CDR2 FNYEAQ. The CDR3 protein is CASSWTSGGVNSPLHF. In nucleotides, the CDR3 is TGTGCCAGCAGCTGGACGTCGGGGGGCGTTAATTCACCCCTCCACTTT. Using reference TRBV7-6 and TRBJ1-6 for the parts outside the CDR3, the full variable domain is GAGVSQSPRYKVTKRGQDVALRCDPISGHVSLYWYRQALGQGPEFLTYFNYEAQQDKSGLPNDRFSAERPEGSISTLTIQRTEQRDSAMYRCASSWTSGGVNSPLHFGNGTRLTVT.

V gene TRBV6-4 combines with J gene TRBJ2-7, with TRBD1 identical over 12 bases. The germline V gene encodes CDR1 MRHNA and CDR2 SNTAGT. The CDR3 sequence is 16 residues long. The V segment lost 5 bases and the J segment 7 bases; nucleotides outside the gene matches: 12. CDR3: CASSTDPGQGASEQYF. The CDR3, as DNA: TGTGCCAGCAGTACCGACCCGGGACAGGGGGCTTCAGAGCAGTACTTC.

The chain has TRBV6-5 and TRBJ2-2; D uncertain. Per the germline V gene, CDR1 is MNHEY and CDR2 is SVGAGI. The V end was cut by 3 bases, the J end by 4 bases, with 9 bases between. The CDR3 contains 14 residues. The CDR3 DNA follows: TGTGCCAGCAGTTATATAGTTCTCACCGGGGAGCTGTTTTTT. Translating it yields CASSYIVLTGELFF.

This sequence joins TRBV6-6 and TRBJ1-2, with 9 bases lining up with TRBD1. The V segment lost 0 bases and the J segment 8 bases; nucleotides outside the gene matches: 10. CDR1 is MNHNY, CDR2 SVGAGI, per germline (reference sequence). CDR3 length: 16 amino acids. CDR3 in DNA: TGTGCCAGCAGTTACTCCCGACGACAGGGGGGAGGCGGCTACACCTTC. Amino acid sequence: CASSYSRRQGGGGYTF.

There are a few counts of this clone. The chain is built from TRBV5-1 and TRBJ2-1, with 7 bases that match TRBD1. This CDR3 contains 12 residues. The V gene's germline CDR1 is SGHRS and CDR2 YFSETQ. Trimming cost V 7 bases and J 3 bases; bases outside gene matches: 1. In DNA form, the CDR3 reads TGCGCCAGCGGGGACAGCTACAATGAGCAGTTCTTC. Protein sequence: CASGDSYNEQFF.

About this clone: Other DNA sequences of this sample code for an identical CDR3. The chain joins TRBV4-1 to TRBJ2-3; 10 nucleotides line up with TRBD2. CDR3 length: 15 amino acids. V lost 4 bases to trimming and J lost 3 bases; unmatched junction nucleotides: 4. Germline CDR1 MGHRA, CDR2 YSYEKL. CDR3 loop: CASSRQREGTDTQYF. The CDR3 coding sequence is TGCGCCAGCAGCCGCCAGCGGGAGGGTACAGATACGCAGTATTTT.

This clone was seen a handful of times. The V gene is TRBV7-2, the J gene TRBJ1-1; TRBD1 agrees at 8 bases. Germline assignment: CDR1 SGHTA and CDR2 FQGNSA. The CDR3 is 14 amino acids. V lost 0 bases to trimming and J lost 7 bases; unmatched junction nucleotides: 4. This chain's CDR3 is CASSLAKGQGEAFF. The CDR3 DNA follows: TGTGCCAGCAGCTTAGCGAAAGGACAGGGTGAAGCTTTCTTT. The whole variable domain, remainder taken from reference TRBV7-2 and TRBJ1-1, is GAGVSQSPSNKVTEKGKDVELRCDPISGHTALYWYRQSLGQGLEFLIYFQGNSAPDKSGLPSDRFSAERTGGSVSTLTIQRTQQEDSAVYLCASSLAKGQGEAFFGQGTRLTVV.

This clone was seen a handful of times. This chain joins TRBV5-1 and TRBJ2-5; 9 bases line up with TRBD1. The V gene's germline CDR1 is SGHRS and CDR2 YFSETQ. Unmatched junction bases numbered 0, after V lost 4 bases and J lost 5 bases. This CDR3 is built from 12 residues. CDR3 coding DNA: TGCGCCAGCAGCGGACAGGGGGAGACCCAGTACTTC. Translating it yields CASSGQGETQYF.

The CDR3 DNA reads TGTGCCAGCAGTAAGACAGGGGGTACTGAAGCTTTCTTT. As protein: CASSKTGGTEAFF. The genes are TRBV6-1 and TRBJ1-1; TRBD1 aligns across 9 bases. J lost 5 bases, V lost 5 bases, and 3 bases had no gene match. Germline CDR1 and CDR2: MNHNS and SASEGT. The CDR3 runs to 13 residues.

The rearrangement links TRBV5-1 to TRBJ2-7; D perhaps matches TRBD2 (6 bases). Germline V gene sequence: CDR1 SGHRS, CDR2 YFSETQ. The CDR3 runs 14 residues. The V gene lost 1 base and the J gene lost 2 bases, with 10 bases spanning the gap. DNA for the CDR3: TGCGCCAGCAGCTTGTTAGGCGGGGCCTACGAGCAGTACTTC. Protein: CASSLLGGAYEQYF.

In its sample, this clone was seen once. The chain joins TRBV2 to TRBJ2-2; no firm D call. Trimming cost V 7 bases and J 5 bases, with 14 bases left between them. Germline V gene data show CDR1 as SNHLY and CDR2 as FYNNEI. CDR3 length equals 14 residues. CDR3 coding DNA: TGTGCCAGCATATTCAGGTTGAATACCGGGGAGCTGTTTTTT. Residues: CASIFRLNTGELFF.

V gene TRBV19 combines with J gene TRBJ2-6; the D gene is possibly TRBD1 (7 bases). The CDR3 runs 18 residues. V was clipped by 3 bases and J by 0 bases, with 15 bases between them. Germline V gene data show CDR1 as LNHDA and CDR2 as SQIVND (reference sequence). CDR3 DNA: TGTGCCAGTAGTATCGGGGGACAGACGTTCTCTGGGGCCAACGTCCTGACTTTC. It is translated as CASSIGGQTFSGANVLTF.

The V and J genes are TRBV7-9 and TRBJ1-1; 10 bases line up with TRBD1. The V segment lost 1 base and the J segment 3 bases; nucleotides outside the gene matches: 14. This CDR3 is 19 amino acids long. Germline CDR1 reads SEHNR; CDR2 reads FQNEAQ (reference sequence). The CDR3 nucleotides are TGTGCCAGCAGCTTAGGAGGGTCATGGGGGACAGGGGAGTACACTGAAGCTTTCTTT. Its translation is CASSLGGSWGTGEYTEAFF.

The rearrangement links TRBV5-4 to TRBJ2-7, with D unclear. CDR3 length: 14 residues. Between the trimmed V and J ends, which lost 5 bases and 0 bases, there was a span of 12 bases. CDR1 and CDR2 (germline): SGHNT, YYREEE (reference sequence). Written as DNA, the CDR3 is TGTGCCAGCAGTCACCAGGATGTCTCCTACGAGCAGTACTTC. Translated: CASSHQDVSYEQYF.

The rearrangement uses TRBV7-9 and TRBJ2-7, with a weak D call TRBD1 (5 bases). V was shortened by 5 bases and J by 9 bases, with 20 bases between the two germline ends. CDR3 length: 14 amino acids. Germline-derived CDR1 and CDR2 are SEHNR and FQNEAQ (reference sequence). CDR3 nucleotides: TGTGCCAGCAGCCCCCAGGGATTACTACGAGGGCAGTACTTC. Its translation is CASSPQGLLRGQYF.

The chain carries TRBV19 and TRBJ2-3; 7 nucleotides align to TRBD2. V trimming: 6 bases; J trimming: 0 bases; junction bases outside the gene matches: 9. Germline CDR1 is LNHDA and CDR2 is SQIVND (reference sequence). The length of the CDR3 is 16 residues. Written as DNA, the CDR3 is TGTGCCAGTAGCCCCTTAGCTAGCGGAAGCACAGATACGCAGTATTTT. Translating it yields CASSPLASGSTDTQYF.

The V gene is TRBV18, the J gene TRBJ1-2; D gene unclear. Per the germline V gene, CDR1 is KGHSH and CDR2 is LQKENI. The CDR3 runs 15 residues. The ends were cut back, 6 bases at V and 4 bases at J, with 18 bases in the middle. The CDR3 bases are TGTGCCAGCTCCCCCTCGGCACAGAGACGCTATGGCTACACCTTC. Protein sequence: CASSPSAQRRYGYTF.

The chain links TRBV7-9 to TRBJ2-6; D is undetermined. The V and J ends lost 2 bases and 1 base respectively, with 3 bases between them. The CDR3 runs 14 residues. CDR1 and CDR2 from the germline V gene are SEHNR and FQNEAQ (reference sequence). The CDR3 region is CASSLRSGANVLTF. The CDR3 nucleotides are TGTGCCAGCAGCTTACGGTCTGGGGCCAACGTCCTGACTTTC.

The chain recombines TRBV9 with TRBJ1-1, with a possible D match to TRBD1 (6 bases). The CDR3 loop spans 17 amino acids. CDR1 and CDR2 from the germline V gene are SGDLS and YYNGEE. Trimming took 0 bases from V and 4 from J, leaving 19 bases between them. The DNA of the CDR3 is TGTGCCAGCAGCGTAGGTCGGGCAGGGGTATTGGGCACTGAAGCTTTCTTT. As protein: CASSVGRAGVLGTEAFF.

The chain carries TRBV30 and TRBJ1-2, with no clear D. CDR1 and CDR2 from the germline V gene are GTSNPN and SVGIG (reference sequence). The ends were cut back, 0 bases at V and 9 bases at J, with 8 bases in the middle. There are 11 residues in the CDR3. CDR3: CAWSVGNRYTF. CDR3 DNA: TGTGCCTGGAGTGTGGGCAACCGCTACACCTTC. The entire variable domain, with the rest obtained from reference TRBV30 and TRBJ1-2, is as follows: SQTIHQWPATLVQPVGSPLSLECTVEGTSNPNLYWYRQAAGRGLQLLFYSVGIGQISSEVPQNLSASRPQDRQFILSSKKLLLSDSGFYLCAWSVGNRYTFGSGTRLTVV.

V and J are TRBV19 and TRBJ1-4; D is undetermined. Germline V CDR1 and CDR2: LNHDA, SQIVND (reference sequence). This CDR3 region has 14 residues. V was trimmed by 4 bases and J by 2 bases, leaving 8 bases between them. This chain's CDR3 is CASSKEQTNEKLFF. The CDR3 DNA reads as TGTGCCAGTAGTAAGGAACAGACTAATGAAAAACTGTTTTTT.

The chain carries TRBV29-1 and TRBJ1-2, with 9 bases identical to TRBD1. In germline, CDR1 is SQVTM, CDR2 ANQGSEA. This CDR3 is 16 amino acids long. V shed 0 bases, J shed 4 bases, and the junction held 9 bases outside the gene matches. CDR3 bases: TGCAGCGTTGAAGAGGGGACAGGGATCTACCCCTATGGCTACACCTTC. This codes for CSVEEGTGIYPYGYTF.

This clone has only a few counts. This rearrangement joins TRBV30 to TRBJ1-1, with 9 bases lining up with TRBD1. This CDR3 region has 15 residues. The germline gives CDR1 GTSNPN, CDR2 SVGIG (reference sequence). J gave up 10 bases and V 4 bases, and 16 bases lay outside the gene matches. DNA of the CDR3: TGTGCCTGGACCATTAGTGGGAACAGGGGGCTTGGAGCTTTCTTT. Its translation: CAWTISGNRGLGAFF.

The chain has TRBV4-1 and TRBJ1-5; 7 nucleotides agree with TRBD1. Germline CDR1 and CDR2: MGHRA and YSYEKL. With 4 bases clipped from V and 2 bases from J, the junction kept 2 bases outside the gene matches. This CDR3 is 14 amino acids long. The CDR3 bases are TGCGCCAGCAGCCTCACAGGGGGCAATCAGCCCCAGCATTTT. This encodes CASSLTGGNQPQHF.

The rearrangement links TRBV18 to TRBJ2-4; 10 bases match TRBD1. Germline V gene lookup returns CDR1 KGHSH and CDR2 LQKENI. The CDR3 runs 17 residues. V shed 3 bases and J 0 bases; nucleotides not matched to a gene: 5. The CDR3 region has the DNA TGTGCCAGCTCACCGGGACAGGGGACTACAGCCAAAAACATTCAGTACTTC. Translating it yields CASSPGQGTTAKNIQYF.

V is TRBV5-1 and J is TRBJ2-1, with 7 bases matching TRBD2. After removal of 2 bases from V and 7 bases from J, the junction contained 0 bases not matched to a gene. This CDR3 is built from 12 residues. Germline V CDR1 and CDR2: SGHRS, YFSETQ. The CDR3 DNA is TGCGCCAGCAGCTTCGGGGGGAATGAGCAGTTCTTC. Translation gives CASSFGGNEQFF.

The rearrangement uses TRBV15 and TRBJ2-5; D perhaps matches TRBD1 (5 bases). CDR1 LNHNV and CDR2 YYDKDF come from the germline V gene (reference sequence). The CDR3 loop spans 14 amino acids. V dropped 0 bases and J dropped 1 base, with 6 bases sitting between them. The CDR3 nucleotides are TGTGCCACCAGCAGAGACAGGGCCCAAGAGACCCAGTACTTC. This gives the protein CATSRDRAQETQYF. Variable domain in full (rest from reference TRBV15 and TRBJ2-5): DAMVIQNPRYQVTQFGKPVTLSCSQTLNHNVMYWYQQKSSQAPKLLFHYYDKDFNNEADTPDNFQSRRPNTSFCFLDIRSPGLGDTAMYLCATSRDRAQETQYFGPGTRLLVL.

This CDR3 reads CAWGGAGSYEQYF. For the CDR3, the DNA is TGTGCCTGGGGTGGGGCAGGTTCCTACGAGCAGTACTTC. The chain joins TRBV30 to TRBJ2-7; D is possibly TRBD1 (5 bases). Germline assignment: CDR1 GTSNPN and CDR2 SVGIG (reference sequence). The germline V and J ends were trimmed by 5 bases and 1 base, with 12 bases remaining between them. The CDR3 extends over 13 amino acids.